This TCR beta chain was sequenced for a study of control samples from healthy donors and cancer patients. Comments on this clone: One end of the junction does not line up with germline, which may come from a read error.

CDR3 length equals 15 residues. In germline, CDR1 is MNHEY, CDR2 SVGAGI. Repertoires were generated with immunoSEQ multiplex PCR, while TCRdb's copy carries only in-frame clones and drops some. The repertoire consists of about 120,000 clones, with roughly nine tenths occurring once and the leading ten covering around 1.7%. J is TRBJ1-6 and V is TRBV6-5; D might be TRBD1 (6 bases). This receptor was identified in a man younger than 35 in good health. The sample was blood. The CDR3 DNA follows: TGTGCCAGCAGCTACTTACAGGGATGGAATTCACCCCTCCACTTT. It encodes CASSYLQGWNSPLHF.